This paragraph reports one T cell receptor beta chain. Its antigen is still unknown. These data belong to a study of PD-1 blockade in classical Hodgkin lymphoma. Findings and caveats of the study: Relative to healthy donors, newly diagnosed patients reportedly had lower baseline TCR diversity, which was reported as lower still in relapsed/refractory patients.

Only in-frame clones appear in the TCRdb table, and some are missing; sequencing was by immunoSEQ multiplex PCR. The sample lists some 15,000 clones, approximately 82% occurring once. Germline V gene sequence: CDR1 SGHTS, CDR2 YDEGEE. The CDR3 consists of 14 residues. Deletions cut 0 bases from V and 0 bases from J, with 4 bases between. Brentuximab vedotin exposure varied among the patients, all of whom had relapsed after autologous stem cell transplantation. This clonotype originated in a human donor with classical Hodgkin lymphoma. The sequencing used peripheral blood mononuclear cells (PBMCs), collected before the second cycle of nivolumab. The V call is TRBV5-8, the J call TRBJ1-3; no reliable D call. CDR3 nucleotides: TGTGCCAGCAGCTTGGACACCTCTGGAAACACCATATATTTT. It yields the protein CASSLDTSGNTIYF.